This TCR beta chain was sequenced in a study of shared T cell receptors in the human thymus. This clone showed up just once. CDR3 size: 14 residues. V lost 2 bases and J lost 7, with 13 bases in between. Germline assignment: CDR1 SGHDT and CDR2 YYEEEE. Assay used: immunoSEQ multiplex PCR; TCRdb lists only in-frame clones, some missing. Found here are hundreds of thousands of clones, around 87% of them singletons; the top ten hold 0.0094%. This same sample was also part of a study on human thymus T cells. Turning to that study: There appeared to be biased usage of V and J genes in thymic and blood repertoires.

J is TRBJ2-1 and V is TRBV5-6; the D is unclear. The receptor comes from a boy younger than two with a congenital heart defect. Input material: thymocytes. CDR3 protein: CASSFGPAKNEQFF. In DNA form, the CDR3 reads TGTGCCAGCAGCTTTGGGCCTGCCAAAAATGAGCAGTTCTTC.